The TCR beta chain under discussion was sequenced for a study of cytomegalovirus exposure and HLA in healthy donors. Notes on the study in general: Data from an earlier analysis indicated that most TCR beta V segments were productive either about 90% or about 30% of the time.

In nominal health when sampled, donors likely had unrecorded immune exposures nonetheless. In regard to this clone: The antigen is unknown.

The PCR contained 60 Vbeta and 13 Jbeta primers. Original processing methods: Later reanalysis found tens of millions of unique TCR beta chains, around 10 million of them shared. The protocol was immunoSEQ multiplex PCR, while the TCRdb copy is restricted to in-frame clones and leaves out a portion. The DNA was the basis for D and trimming; V, J and clone size are from that table. The profile shows some 190,000 clones, roughly a tenth of them singletons. This TCR came from a woman aged 25 to 39 in good health and CMV-seropositive. Specimen: PBMCs.

The CDR3 protein is CASSDMGGRGEKLFF. The CDR3 DNA is TGTGCCAGCAGCGATATGGGGGGAAGAGGGGAAAAACTGTTTTTT. V is TRBV6-1 and J is TRBJ1-4; maybe TRBD1 (5 bases). This CDR3 has 15 residues. Between the trimmed V and J ends, which lost 6 bases and 8 bases, there was a span of 19 bases. The germline CDR1 and CDR2 sequences are MNHNS and SASEGT.